This T cell receptor beta chain was found in a study of cytomegalovirus exposure and HLA in healthy donors. Per the germline V gene, CDR1 is SEHNR and CDR2 is FQNEAQ (reference sequence). CDR3 size: 15 residues. Trimming took off 7 bases at V and 3 bases at J, with 17 bases between the two ends. Vbeta (60) and Jbeta (13) primers were used in the PCR. TCRdb keeps only in-frame clones here, not all; method: immunoSEQ multiplex PCR. The sample gives 90,000 or so clones, over 65% of which show up once; about 3.8% is in the top ten. Sequencing was carried out using PBMCs. The TCR sequence derives from a man in his fifties in good health and CMV-seronegative. The V and J genes are TRBV7-9 and TRBJ2-3; D may be TRBD1 (6 bases). This CDR3 reads CASTKRQVGTDTQYF. Written as DNA, the CDR3 is TGTGCCAGCACAAAGAGACAGGTGGGGACAGATACGCAGTATTTT.